The 2 T cell receptor beta chains listed next were all sequenced from one sample in a study of T-cell memory formation after mild COVID-19. MiXCR, run by TCRdb on the 5' RACE reads, gives a single entry per CDR3 protein. The sample contains 350,000 to 500,000 distinct CDR3 sequences, around 17% of which appear only once. Sequencing was carried out using PBMCs or a T cell subset sorted from them (not recorded which). These receptors came from a man aged 18 to 29 who had mild COVID-19 (a few samples of this study predate the infection). Cell type and time point are not known.

This clonotype was counted between two and nine times. The chain employs TRBV4-3 and TRBJ2-3, with 8 bases fitting TRBD2. V lost 0 bases and J lost 3; bases outside the gene matches: 5. The CDR3 runs to 16 residues. Germline CDR1 reads LGHNA; CDR2 reads YSLEER. The CDR3 sequence is CASSQEPSGSTDTQYF. The CDR3 nucleotides read TGCGCCAGCAGCCAAGAGCCTAGCGGGTCAACAGATACGCAGTATTTT.

A few counts support this clonotype. The chain's CDR3 is CASSWEDRGETQYF. CDR3 nucleotides: TGCGCCAGCAGCTGGGAGGACAGGGGAGAGACCCAGTACTTC. The rearrangement links TRBV5-1 to TRBJ2-5; 9 bases are shared with TRBD1. The V gene's germline CDR1 is SGHRS and CDR2 YFSETQ. The CDR3 runs to 14 residues. V was pared by 3 bases and J by 4 bases, with 4 bases of the junction left unmatched. The entire variable domain, with the rest obtained from reference TRBV5-1 and TRBJ2-5, is as follows: KAGVTQTPRYLIKTRGQQVTLSCSPISGHRSVSWYQQTPGQGLQFLFEYFSETQRNKGNFPGRFSGRQFSNSRSEMNVSTLELGDSALYLCASSWEDRGETQYFGPGTRLLVL.